This passage covers 30 T cell receptor beta chains from one sample sequenced in a study of blood T cells in healthy people across ages. Primed by a sample-barcoded 5' primer and a J-beta primer mix, a second PCR proceeded for about 6 to 11 cycles. TCRdb re-derived calls from the 5' RACE reads in MiXCR, one entry per CDR3 protein. The data show 1.8 million or so distinct CDR3 sequences, around 42% seen once. The sequenced sample consisted of blood. All receptors come from a human donor in good health.

With respect to this clonotype: Mismatch with germline at one junction end may stem from a read error. The chain employs TRBV7-2 and TRBJ2-3; D is unclear. The CDR3 runs to 16 residues. Germline lookup yields CDR1 SGHTA and CDR2 FQGNSA. CDR3 region: CAGSLETSPSTDTQYF. The CDR3 bases are TGTGCCGGCAGCTTGGAGACCAGCCCCAGCACAGATACGCAGTATTTT.

This chain connects TRBV15 to TRBJ1-2; 9 positions match TRBD1. CDR1 and CDR2 (germline): LNHNV, YYDKDF (reference sequence). The V and J ends lost 0 bases and 6 bases, in that order; junction bases with no gene match: 23. The CDR3 is 21 residues long. The CDR3 region has the DNA TGTGCCACCAGCAGAGATCCGAGCGGCCTGAGACAGGGGGGGAGCCGGCATGGCTACACCTTC. This encodes CATSRDPSGLRQGGSRHGYTF.

This chain links TRBV4-2 with TRBJ2-4; weak D call: TRBD2 (5 bases). The J call is uncertain, as TRBJ2-5 better fits the DNA end. The CDR3 loop spans 13 amino acids. Per the germline V gene, CDR1 is LGHNA and CDR2 is YNFKEQ. The CDR3 region has the DNA TGTGCCAGCAGCCAAGAGAGGGTGGAGACCCAGTACTTC. Encoded protein: CASSQERVETQYF.

The V gene is TRBV28, the J gene TRBJ2-4; no firm D call. CDR3 size: 16 residues. CDR1 is MDHEN, CDR2 SYDVKM, per germline. Trimming took 0 bases from V and 3 from J, leaving 12 bases between them. CDR3 in amino acids: CASSLWGNKDKNIQYF. The CDR3 DNA reads TGTGCCAGCAGTTTATGGGGGAATAAGGACAAAAACATTCAGTACTTC.

The chain couples TRBV30 to TRBJ2-1; perhaps D is TRBD1 or TRBD2 (5 bases each). The germline V and J ends were trimmed by 5 bases and 0 bases, with 17 bases remaining between them. CDR1 is GTSNPN, CDR2 SVGIG, per germline (reference sequence). The CDR3 covers 16 residues. CDR3 sequence reads: CAWVLRGAPSYNEQFF. In nucleotides, the CDR3 is TGTGCCTGGGTATTAAGGGGAGCTCCCTCCTACAATGAGCAGTTCTTC.

The rearrangement links TRBV4-3 to TRBJ2-3, with 10 nucleotides matching TRBD2. Germline-derived CDR1 and CDR2 are LGHNA and YSLEER. The ends lost 4 bases at V and 3 bases at J; junction bases unmatched: 7. The CDR3 sequence is 16 residues long. The CDR3: CASSPRASGRTDTQYF. The CDR3 DNA reads TGCGCCAGCAGCCCGAGGGCTAGCGGGAGAACAGATACGCAGTATTTT.

This clonotype was recorded a few times. The chain is built from TRBV12-3 or TRBV12-4 and TRBJ1-5; D unclear. The CDR3 length is 15 residues. Trimming stripped 6 bases from V and 0 bases from J, with 12 bases between. The CDR3 DNA reads TGTGCCAGCAGCGGACCGACACTTAGCAATCAGCCCCAGCATTTT. Translating it yields CASSGPTLSNQPQHF.

The J gene is TRBJ2-3, the V gene TRBV20-1; the D gene is possibly TRBD1 (5 bases). Trimming stripped 3 bases from V and 1 base from J, with 17 bases between. From germline, CDR1 is DFQATT and CDR2 SNEGSKA (reference sequence). CDR3 size: 16 residues. Here the CDR3 DNA reads TGCAGTGCTAGGGTGATTGGGGCGCAAGGCACAGATACGCAGTATTTT. It yields the protein CSARVIGAQGTDTQYF.

This clonotype has a handful of counts. The gene calls are TRBV5-5 and TRBJ2-3; 7 positions agree with TRBD1. V gave up 4 bases and J gave up 2 bases; unmatched junction bases: 13. The CDR3 is 17 amino acids. Germline lookup yields CDR1 SGHKS and CDR2 YYEKEE (reference sequence). The CDR3 reads CASSPLPPTGPTDTQYF. In DNA, the CDR3 is TGTGCCAGCAGCCCGTTGCCTCCGACAGGGCCCACAGATACGCAGTATTTT.

The chain joins TRBV6-5 to TRBJ2-5; D is unclear. Per the germline V gene, CDR1 is MNHEY and CDR2 is SVGAGI. V dropped 0 bases and J dropped 4 bases, with 12 bases sitting between them. This CDR3 contains 15 residues. The CDR3 DNA reads as TGTGCCAGCAGTTACTCAGCCCGTTTGGGAGAGACCCAGTACTTC. It encodes CASSYSARLGETQYF.

This clonotype has more than one count but fewer than ten. The V and J genes are TRBV2 and TRBJ2-1; no reliable D call. Per the germline V gene, CDR1 is SNHLY and CDR2 is FYNNEI. Trimming took 6 bases from V and 8 from J, leaving 23 bases between them. The CDR3 extends over 16 amino acids. In DNA form, the CDR3 reads TGTGCCAGCAGCGCCCTCGGCCATCCCATCCTTCATGAGCAGTTCTTC. It specifies CASSALGHPILHEQFF.

The V and J genes are TRBV10-3 and TRBJ2-2; 9 bases are shared with TRBD1. Germline V gene data show CDR1 as ENHRY and CDR2 as SYGVKD. The CDR3 has 14 residues. Unmatched junction bases numbered 3, after V lost 7 bases and J lost 3 bases. The CDR3 nucleotides are TGTGCCATCACTGGGGACAGGGACACCGGGGAGCTGTTTTTT. Translated, it gives CAITGDRDTGELFF.

Concerning this clonotype itself: An end of the junction differs from the germline gene, which may be a read error. The gene calls are TRBV5-5 and TRBJ2-7, with 7 bases aligning to TRBD1. CDR3 size: 15 residues. The germline CDR1 and CDR2 sequences are SGHKS and YYEKEE (reference sequence). The CDR3 protein is CACSQMTGNTYEQYF. CDR3 coding DNA: TGTGCCTGCAGCCAAATGACAGGGAACACCTACGAGCAGTACTTC.

This clonotype was recorded a few times. The V call is TRBV4-3, the J call TRBJ1-1, with D unclear. The CDR3 length is 16 residues. Germline lookup yields CDR1 LGHNA and CDR2 YSLEER. V dropped 0 bases and J dropped 3 bases, with 14 bases sitting between them. The CDR3 here is CASSQDFRVWDTEAFF. The CDR3 region has the DNA TGCGCCAGCAGCCAAGATTTTCGAGTTTGGGACACTGAAGCTTTCTTT.

This clonotype showed up just a few times. J is TRBJ2-4 and V is TRBV9; D tentatively fits TRBD1 or TRBD2 (5 bases each). V was pared by 0 bases and J by 7 bases, with 11 bases between. Germline-derived CDR1 and CDR2 are SGDLS and YYNGEE. CDR3 length: 14 amino acids. CDR3 DNA sequence: TGTGCCAGCAGCGTAGGAACGGGGCACAACATTCAGTACTTC. Its translation: CASSVGTGHNIQYF.

The chain has TRBV28 and TRBJ2-7; possibly TRBD2 for D (5 bases). In germline, CDR1 is MDHEN, CDR2 SYDVKM. The CDR3 covers 13 residues. V was cut by 6 bases and J by 2 bases, with 11 bases left in between. Here the CDR3 DNA reads TGTGCCAGCAGCGGGGATTTAACCTACGAGCAGTACTTC. As protein: CASSGDLTYEQYF. The full variable domain, its missing parts supplied by reference TRBV28 and TRBJ2-7, is DVKVTQSSRYLVKRTGEKVFLECVQDMDHENMFWYRQDPGLGLRLIYFSYDVKMKEKGDIPEGYSVSREKKERFSLILESASTNQTSMYLCASSGDLTYEQYFGPGTRLTVT.

The chain is built from TRBV4-3 and TRBJ2-2; D assignment may be TRBD1 or TRBD2 (5 bases each). CDR1 is LGHNA, CDR2 YSLEER, per germline. The CDR3 covers 15 residues. V shed 0 bases and J shed 8 bases, with 13 bases lying between them. The CDR3 nucleotides are TGCGCCAGCAGCCAAGATCTAGGGGACCTTGGGGAGCTGTTTTTT. This codes for CASSQDLGDLGELFF.

This chain connects TRBV7-2 to TRBJ1-2; no clear D. The germline V and J ends were trimmed by 5 bases and 4 bases, with 14 bases remaining between them. This CDR3 contains 14 residues. The germline CDR1 and CDR2 sequences are SGHTA and FQGNSA. The CDR3 DNA follows: TGTGCCAGCAGCCCCGGGATTGGTGGCTATGGCTACACCTTC. Translating gives CASSPGIGGYGYTF. Drawing the rest from reference TRBV7-2 and TRBJ1-2, the complete variable domain is GAGVSQSPSNKVTEKGKDVELRCDPISGHTALYWYRQSLGQGLEFLIYFQGNSAPDKSGLPSDRFSAERTGGSVSTLTIQRTQQEDSAVYLCASSPGIGGYGYTFGSGTRLTVV.

This clonotype was detected a few times. J is TRBJ1-5 and V is TRBV7-9, with 9 bases fitting TRBD1. The CDR3 runs to 13 residues. The germline V gene has CDR1 SEHNR and CDR2 FQNEAQ (reference sequence). V dropped 8 bases and J dropped 6; count of bases not matched to a gene: 5. DNA of the CDR3: TGTGCCAGCGGGAAGGACAGGGGTCAGCCCCAGCATTTT. Its translation is CASGKDRGQPQHF.

The chain employs TRBV29-1 and TRBJ1-4; a possible D gene is TRBD1 (6 bases). CDR1 and CDR2 from the germline V gene are SQVTM and ANQGSEA. The CDR3 consists of 14 residues. Trimming took 6 bases from V and 8 from J, leaving 19 bases between them. The CDR3: CSVGPSGAREKLFF. CDR3 sequence (DNA): TGCAGCGTGGGTCCGTCGGGGGCGCGGGAAAAACTGTTTTTT.

The table lists this clonotype with a few counts. The gene calls are TRBV4-2 and TRBJ1-4; D possibly corresponds to TRBD1 (6 bases). Trimming pared 0 bases from V and 7 bases from J, leaving 12 bases between. CDR1 is LGHNA, CDR2 YNFKEQ, per germline. The CDR3 covers 15 residues. The CDR3 spells CASSQDPGEGEKLFF. The CDR3 DNA sequence: TGTGCCAGCAGCCAAGATCCAGGGGAAGGTGAAAAACTGTTTTTT.

The CDR3 nucleotides read TGTGCCAGCAGCTTAGGAGAACAAGAGACCCAGTACTTC. Protein product: CASSLGEQETQYF. The gene calls are TRBV7-2 and TRBJ2-5; no clear D gene. The CDR3 is 13 amino acids. From germline, CDR1 is SGHTA and CDR2 FQGNSA. V lost 1 base and J lost 2, with 5 bases in between.

This chain joins TRBV9 and TRBJ2-1, with TRBD2 as a possible D gene (6 bases). Between the trimmed V and J ends, which lost 0 bases and 3 bases, there was a span of 13 bases. CDR1 and CDR2 (germline): SGDLS, YYNGEE. This CDR3 spans 16 amino acids. The CDR3 DNA reads as TGTGCCAGCAGCGTAGATTGGGGGGATTTCTACAATGAGCAGTTCTTC. It encodes CASSVDWGDFYNEQFF. The variable domain in full, completed from reference TRBV9 and TRBJ2-1, reads DSGVTQTPKHLITATGQRVTLRCSPRSGDLSVYWYQQSLDQGLQFLIQYYNGEERAKGNILERFSAQQFPDLHSELNLSSLELGDSALYFCASSVDWGDFYNEQFFGPGTRLTVL.

The V call is TRBV29-1, the J call TRBJ1-3; unclear D gene. Germline-derived CDR1 and CDR2 are SQVTM and ANQGSEA. The CDR3 consists of 11 residues. V lost 6 bases, J lost 4 bases, and 7 bases lay in between. CDR3: CSVQQGNTIYF. The CDR3 DNA reads as TGCAGCGTCCAGCAAGGAAACACCATATATTTT. The variable domain in full, completed from reference TRBV29-1 and TRBJ1-3, reads SAVISQKPSRDICQRGTSLTIQCQVDSQVTMMFWYRQQPGQSLTLIATANQGSEATYESGFVIDKFPISRPNLTFSTLTVSNMSPEDSSIYLCSVQQGNTIYFGEGSWLTVV.

This clonotype was found a few times. The chain is built from TRBV10-3 and TRBJ2-7; D uncertain. Germline CDR1 is ENHRY and CDR2 is SYGVKD. V lost 0 bases and J 5 bases, leaving 8 bases between the germline ends. This CDR3 is 13 amino acids long. Written as DNA, the CDR3 is TGTGCCATCAGTGAGTCGGGCAGGAACGAGCAGTACTTC. Protein product: CAISESGRNEQYF.

CDR3 bases: TGTGCCAGCAGTTATGCAGGGGGGAGGGTTGAAGCTTTCTTT. Amino acids: CASSYAGGRVEAFF. The chain is built from TRBV6-6 and TRBJ1-1; 7 bases match TRBD1. V lost 3 bases to trimming and J lost 7 bases; unmatched junction nucleotides: 8. The CDR3 contains 14 residues. Germline lookup yields CDR1 MNHNY and CDR2 SVGAGI (reference sequence).

The genes are TRBV5-5 and TRBJ2-4; 7 bases match TRBD2. This CDR3 region has 14 residues. Trimming took 0 bases from V and 13 from J; bases not matched to a gene: 10. CDR1 is SGHKS, CDR2 YYEKEE, per germline (reference sequence). CDR3 nucleotides: TGTGCCAGCAGCTTGGGCCCCAAGGCGGGGGAGCAGTACTTC. The encoded protein is CASSLGPKAGEQYF.

V gene TRBV10-3 combines with J gene TRBJ2-7; 7 positions match TRBD2. This CDR3 is built from 17 residues. Germline V lookup: CDR1 ENHRY, CDR2 SYGVKD. J was trimmed by 1 base and V by 0 bases; bases with no gene match: 9. CDR3 DNA: TGTGCCATCAGTGAGTCGACGGCGGGAGACGGGTCCTACGAGCAGTACTTC. As protein: CAISESTAGDGSYEQYF.

The chain uses TRBV12-3 or TRBV12-4 and TRBJ1-2; D gene uncertain. Trimming removed 6 bases from V and 6 bases from J, with 14 bases in between. The CDR3 loop spans 13 amino acids. The CDR3 region is CASSTLGVDGYTF. CDR3 nucleotides: TGTGCCAGCAGCACCCTTGGGGTGGATGGCTACACCTTC.

The J gene is TRBJ2-3, the V gene TRBV5-1; D call uncertain. The germline gives CDR1 SGHRS, CDR2 YFSETQ. The CDR3 has 16 amino acids. With 1 base removed from V and 1 base from J, the gap between germline ends came to 13 bases. CDR3 loop: CASSLTPARGTDTQYF. The DNA of the CDR3 is TGCGCCAGCAGCTTGACGCCCGCACGAGGCACAGATACGCAGTATTTT. The entire variable domain, with the rest obtained from reference TRBV5-1 and TRBJ2-3, is as follows: KAGVTQTPRYLIKTRGQQVTLSCSPISGHRSVSWYQQTPGQGLQFLFEYFSETQRNKGNFPGRFSGRQFSNSRSEMNVSTLELGDSALYLCASSLTPARGTDTQYFGPGTRLTVL.